Listed below are T cell receptor beta chains from one sample, sequenced in a study of cytomegalovirus exposure and HLA in healthy donors. The assay was immunoSEQ multiplex PCR, and TCRdb's table has in-frame clones only and misses some. The sample lists 150,000 to 250,000 clones; 75% to 85% were seen once. Sequencing was performed on PBMCs. Every receptor here comes from a girl aged 10-17 years in good health and CMV-seropositive. Each CDR3 is given with its conserved first and last residue. D genes are given only for firm matches. Not every row has a clone size; where given, it reads once, few, many or a size class.

V	J	D	size	length	CDR3	DNA
TRBV6-1	TRBJ1-1	.	.	14	CASSDAASSTEAFF	TGTGCCAGCAGTGATGCGGCCTCATCAACTGAAGCTTTCTTT
TRBV4-3	TRBJ2-2	.	few	17	CASSQDATGANTGELFF	TGCGCCAGCAGCCAAGATGCCACCGGGGCGAACACCGGGGAGCTGTTTTTT
TRBV7-2	TRBJ2-2	.	few	14	CASSQGGNTGELFF	TGTGCCAGCAGCCAGGGCGGGAACACCGGGGAGCTGTTTTTT
TRBV9	TRBJ1-6	.	.	15	CASSVSDTLNSPLHF	TGTGCCAGCAGCGTTTCGGACACACTCAATTCACCCCTCCACTTT
TRBV19	TRBJ2-7	.	few	14	CASSPGHAVYEQYF	TGTGCCAGTAGTCCTGGACACGCAGTCTACGAGCAGTACTTC
TRBV11-3	TRBJ2-1	.	.	14	CASSRREAHNEQFF	TGTGCCAGCAGCCGACGAGAGGCCCACAATGAGCAGTTCTTC
TRBV19	TRBJ2-7	.	.	13	CASSSTALGEQYF	TGTGCCAGTAGTTCGACAGCCCTTGGGGAGCAGTACTTC
TRBV14	TRBJ2-7	TRBD2	.	16	CASSQGGGSTTYEQYF	TGTGCCAGCAGCCAAGGGGGAGGGTCAACGACCTACGAGCAGTACTTC
TRBV11-3	TRBJ2-3	.	.	14	CASSLDSSTDTQYF	TGTGCCAGCAGCCTGGACAGTAGCACAGATACGCAGTATTTT
TRBV7-2	TRBJ1-2	TRBD1	.	15	CASSWGDRAIYGYTF	TGTGCCAGCAGCTGGGGGGACAGGGCGATCTATGGCTACACCTTC
TRBV11-2	TRBJ1-5	.	.	15	CASSLSGGGNQPQHF	TGTGCCAGCAGCTTGTCCGGGGGAGGCAATCAGCCCCAGCATTTT
TRBV4-3	TRBJ2-7	.	.	14	CASSQDNYGYEQYF	TGCGCCAGCAGCCAAGATAACTACGGCTACGAGCAGTACTTC
TRBV19	TRBJ1-2	.	.	14	CASSIVGGVDGYTF	TGTGCCAGTAGTATAGTGGGGGGTGTTGATGGCTACACCTTC
TRBV4-3	TRBJ1-1	.	few	14	CASSQGQENTEAFF	TGCGCCAGCAGCCAGGGACAAGAGAACACTGAAGCTTTCTTT
TRBV20-1	TRBJ2-3	.	few	10	CSARRDTQYF	TGCAGTGCTAGGAGAGATACGCAGTATTTT
TRBV28	TRBJ1-4	.	few	14	CASSLRVLNEKLFF	TGTGCCAGCAGTCTCCGGGTTCTTAATGAAAAACTGTTTTTT
TRBV5-5	TRBJ2-7	.	.	14	CASSWYTESYEQYF	TGTGCCAGCAGCTGGTACACAGAGTCCTACGAGCAGTACTTC
TRBV11-3	TRBJ1-1	.	.	12	CASSLAAEAAFF	TGTGCCAGCAGCTTGGCGGCAGAGGCAGCTTTCTTT
TRBV9	TRBJ2-7	.	.	14	CASSARQRPYEQYF	TGTGCCAGCAGCGCCCGACAGAGACCTTACGAGCAGTACTTC
TRBV18	TRBJ2-6	.	.	14	CASSRLSGANVLTF	TGTGCCAGCTCGCGCCTTTCTGGGGCCAACGTCCTGACTTTC
TRBV7-8	TRBJ1-2	TRBD1	once	15	CASSSNPPGQGVYTF	TGTGCCAGCAGTTCAAACCCACCGGGACAGGGAGTCTACACCTTC
TRBV4-3	TRBJ1-1	TRBD1	few	17	CASSQGGQAIMNTEAFF	TGCGCCAGCAGCCAAGGAGGACAGGCCATCATGAACACTGAAGCTTTCTTT
TRBV7-8	TRBJ1-5	.	.	17	CASSLVASAGGNQPQHF	TGTGCCAGCAGCTTAGTAGCGTCGGCGGGGGGCAATCAGCCCCAGCATTTT
TRBV5-6	TRBJ1-2	.	.	12	CASSSGLNGYTF	TGTGCCAGCAGCTCCGGACTGAATGGCTACACCTTC
TRBV10-3	TRBJ2-1	TRBD1	few	14	CAMDRASLYNEQFF	TGTGCCATGGACAGGGCCAGCCTCTACAATGAGCAGTTCTTC
TRBV5-6	TRBJ2-1	TRBD2	.	15	CASSFGGGGAGEQFF	TGTGCCAGCAGCTTCGGGGGCGGGGGGGCCGGCGAGCAGTTCTTC
TRBV11-3	TRBJ2-5	TRBD1	once	14	CASSSWTGRETQYF	TGTGCCAGCAGCTCCTGGACAGGCAGAGAGACCCAGTACTTC
TRBV5-6	TRBJ1-1	.	.	14	CASSFRGRGTEAFF	TGTGCCAGCAGCTTTCGGGGGAGGGGCACTGAAGCTTTCTTT
TRBV11-2	TRBJ2-1	.	.	12	CASSQNYNEQFF	TGTGCCAGCAGCCAGAACTACAATGAGCAGTTCTTC
TRBV15	TRBJ1-4	.	few	14	CATSRGGAGEKLFF	TGTGCCACCAGCAGAGGGGGTGCGGGCGAAAAACTGTTTTTT
TRBV14	TRBJ2-7	TRBD1	once	14	CASSPRQGAYEQYF	TGTGCCAGCAGCCCCAGACAGGGGGCCTACGAGCAGTACTTC
TRBV5-1	TRBJ1-5	.	.	15	CASSVGTSLNQPQHF	TGCGCCAGCAGCGTCGGGACTTCTCTCAATCAGCCCCAGCATTTT
TRBV9	TRBJ2-7	.	few	15	CASSPTLWGTHEQYF	TGTGCCAGCAGCCCTACTTTGTGGGGGACTCACGAGCAGTACTTC
TRBV18	TRBJ1-3	.	once	12	CASSPAAHFIYF	TGTGCCAGCTCACCCGCGGCTCATTTCATATATTTT
TRBV6-5	TRBJ1-1	.	.	13	CASIGGSLTEAFF	TGTGCCAGCATCGGCGGCAGCCTCACTGAAGCTTTCTTT
TRBV27	TRBJ1-3	.	.	15	CASSLRGGYGNTIYF	TGTGCCAGCAGTTTGAGAGGGGGTTATGGAAACACCATATATTTT
TRBV4-1	TRBJ1-3	TRBD1	.	22	CASSSVGLPPRYTGGVGNTIYF	TGCGCCAGCAGCTCCGTAGGCCTCCCTCCAAGGTACACAGGGGGCGTTGGAAACACCATATATTTT
TRBV29-1	TRBJ2-7	.	few	13	CSVAADSFYEQYF	TGCAGCGTGGCTGCGGACAGCTTCTACGAGCAGTACTTC
TRBV4-3	TRBJ2-5	.	.	16	CASSQDRDPSGETQYF	TGCGCCAGCAGCCAAGATCGGGATCCCAGCGGGGAGACCCAGTACTTC
TRBV18	TRBJ2-5	TRBD1	.	15	CASARDRGVLETQYF	TGTGCCAGCGCCCGGGACAGGGGGGTGCTGGAGACCCAGTACTTC
TRBV5-1	TRBJ1-4	.	.	13	CASRSQGNEKLFF	TGCGCCAGCAGGTCTCAGGGGAATGAAAAACTGTTTTTT
TRBV4-2	TRBJ2-7	.	.	13	CASSQDGGIEQYF	TGTGCCAGCAGCCAAGATGGAGGGATCGAGCAGTACTTC
TRBV12-5	TRBJ1-1	.	.	15	CASGLERQGNTEAFF	TGTGCTAGTGGTTTGGAACGTCAGGGGAACACTGAAGCTTTCTTT
TRBV30	TRBJ2-4	.	.	11	CALRWANIQYF	TGCGCCCTTAGGTGGGCAAACATTCAGTACTTC